The next 17 T cell receptor beta chains were all read from a single sample in a study of T-cell memory formation after mild COVID-19. TCRdb redid the calling of the 5' RACE reads with MiXCR, one entry per CDR3 protein. Of around 45,000 distinct CDR3 sequences listed, roughly 9% are singletons. Sequenced material: PBMCs or a T cell subset sorted from them (not recorded which). These TCRs come from an adult woman who had mild COVID-19 (a few samples of this study predate the infection). Cell type and time point are not known.

The chain combines TRBV10-3 with TRBJ2-1; the match to TRBD2 covers 7 bases. With V trimmed by 10 bases and J by 2 bases, 11 bases remained unmatched. Germline values: CDR1 ENHRY, CDR2 SYGVKD. This CDR3 region has 15 residues. The CDR3 here is CATRLAPQTYNEQFF. DNA for the CDR3: TGTGCCACCCGACTAGCCCCACAGACCTACAATGAGCAGTTCTTC.

In this sample, this clonotype is medium-sized. The chain couples TRBV27 to TRBJ2-3; 10 bases are shared with TRBD2. Unmatched junction bases numbered 8, after V lost 2 bases and J lost 3 bases. The CDR3 runs 17 residues. Germline values: CDR1 MNHEY, CDR2 SMNVEV (reference sequence). The CDR3 spells CASSLSGGASLTDTQYF. CDR3 nucleotide sequence: TGTGCCAGCAGTTTAAGCGGGGGGGCATCATTAACAGATACGCAGTATTTT.

This clonotype was seen a handful of times. V gene TRBV24-1 combines with J gene TRBJ1-1; no clear D. Germline lookup yields CDR1 KGHDR and CDR2 SFDVKD. The CDR3 is 12 residues long. The V gene lost 6 bases and the J gene lost 4 bases, with 8 bases spanning the gap. This chain's CDR3 is CATSRPVTEAFF. The CDR3 nucleotides read TGTGCCACCAGTCGACCGGTCACTGAAGCTTTCTTT.

This clonotype was found many times. The rearrangement joins TRBV12-3 or TRBV12-4 to TRBJ1-6, with D perhaps matching TRBD1 (5 bases). Deletions cut 3 bases from V and 5 bases from J, with 8 bases between. The CDR3 is 14 residues long. The CDR3 sequence is CASSFRQHNSPLHF. The CDR3 DNA follows: TGTGCCAGCAGTTTCCGACAGCATAATTCACCCCTCCACTTT.

A few counts support this clonotype. The chain has TRBV5-1 and TRBJ2-5; TRBD1 agrees at 7 bases. Losses at the gene ends were 0 bases for V and 9 bases for J; bases not matched to a gene: 14. Germline-derived CDR1 and CDR2 are SGHRS and YFSETQ. The CDR3 loop spans 16 amino acids. As DNA, the CDR3 is TGCGCCAGCAGCTTGGTTGTGGCCGGGACAGTACGGGCCCAGTACTTC. This codes for CASSLVVAGTVRAQYF.

This clonotype has ten or more counts. The chain is built from TRBV29-1 and TRBJ2-3; 8 bases match TRBD2. The CDR3 sequence is 13 residues long. With V trimmed by 5 bases and J by 7 bases, 8 bases remained unmatched. CDR1 is SQVTM, CDR2 ANQGSEA, per germline. CDR3 amino acids: CSVSYSGGNTQYF. The CDR3 DNA is TGCAGCGTTTCGTACAGCGGGGGAAATACGCAGTATTTT.

This clonotype has at least ten counts. The chain is built from TRBV5-1 and TRBJ2-3; D ambiguous. CDR1 is SGHRS, CDR2 YFSETQ, per germline. Trimming pared 0 bases from V and 0 bases from J, leaving 5 bases between. The length of the CDR3 is 14 residues. The CDR3 spells CASSLDPSTDTQYF. Written as DNA, the CDR3 is TGCGCCAGCAGCTTGGATCCAAGCACAGATACGCAGTATTTT.

The rearrangement links TRBV15 to TRBJ1-5; D remains ambiguous. Germline-derived CDR1 and CDR2 are LNHNV and YYDKDF (reference sequence). V lost 0 bases, J lost 4 bases, and 19 bases lay in between. This CDR3 region has 18 residues. The CDR3 region has the DNA TGTGCCACCAGCAGAGATTCAGTCTTGGGTCTTCGGAATCAGCCCCAGCATTTT. Its protein is CATSRDSVLGLRNQPQHF.

The chain combines TRBV2 with TRBJ2-2, with TRBD2 matching over 7 bases. With V trimmed by 3 bases and J by 5 bases, 6 bases remained unmatched. This CDR3 comprises 15 residues. The germline gives CDR1 SNHLY, CDR2 FYNNEI. The CDR3 sequence: CASSDSGTKTGELFF. The CDR3 DNA reads as TGTGCCAGCAGTGATAGTGGGACTAAGACCGGGGAGCTGTTTTTT.

This clonotype was seen ten or more times. The CDR3 loop reads CASSSGQEAFETQYF. In DNA form, the CDR3 reads TGTGCCAGCAGCTCTGGACAGGAGGCATTTGAGACCCAGTACTTC. V is TRBV7-6 and J is TRBJ2-5; 7 bases fit TRBD1. From germline, CDR1 is SGHVS and CDR2 FNYEAQ. The V segment lost 4 bases and the J segment 5 bases; nucleotides outside the gene matches: 10. The CDR3 extends over 15 amino acids.

V is TRBV7-9 and J is TRBJ1-2; weak D call: TRBD1 (5 bases). Germline V gene lookup returns CDR1 SEHNR and CDR2 FQNEAQ (reference sequence). V lost 0 bases, J lost 3 bases, and 8 bases lay in between. The CDR3 sequence is 14 residues long. The DNA of the CDR3 is TGTGCCAGCAGCTTAGCGGCAGGGCACTATGGCTACACCTTC. Encoded protein: CASSLAAGHYGYTF.

A few counts support this clonotype. V and J are TRBV9 and TRBJ2-5; 8 bases align to TRBD1. This CDR3 has 16 amino acids. Germline lookup yields CDR1 SGDLS and CDR2 YYNGEE. V lost 2 bases, J lost 4 bases, and 10 bases stayed unmatched. The CDR3 DNA reads as TGTGCCAGCAGCGTTCAGACAGGGGATACTGGAGAGACCCAGTACTTC. Its protein is CASSVQTGDTGETQYF.

The genes are TRBV18 and TRBJ2-3; D possibly corresponds to TRBD2 (5 bases). Germline V CDR1 and CDR2: KGHSH, LQKENI. V was shortened by 11 bases and J by 2 bases, with 17 bases between the two germline ends. The CDR3 is 14 residues long. CDR3 sequence: CAGREGLNTDTQYF. DNA for the CDR3: TGTGCCGGGCGTGAGGGCCTCAACACAGATACGCAGTATTTT.

This clonotype is termed medium-sized. The J gene is TRBJ2-5, the V gene TRBV15, with D tentatively TRBD1 or TRBD2 (5 bases each). V was trimmed by 0 bases and J by 2 bases, leaving 10 bases between them. CDR3 length: 15 residues. CDR1 and CDR2 from the germline V gene are LNHNV and YYDKDF (reference sequence). In nucleotides, the CDR3 is TGTGCCACCAGCAGAGATCAGGGACCGCAAGAGACCCAGTACTTC. Protein product: CATSRDQGPQETQYF.

This clonotype was seen only a few times. The chain recombines TRBV20-1 with TRBJ2-5; 7 bases align to TRBD2. The CDR3 is 16 amino acids. The junction had 14 bases not matched to a gene; V was cut back by 1 base and J by 6 bases. CDR1 is DFQATT and CDR2 is SNEGSKA in the germline V gene (reference sequence). CDR3 protein: CSARVFEREGGKTQYF. CDR3 coding DNA: TGCAGTGCTAGAGTTTTCGAGAGGGAGGGTGGGAAGACCCAGTACTTC.

This chain connects TRBV5-4 to TRBJ2-2; D is undetermined. Trimming took off 0 bases at V and 3 bases at J, with 6 bases between the two ends. In germline, CDR1 is SGHNT, CDR2 YYREEE (reference sequence). This CDR3 comprises 14 residues. CDR3 residues: CASSLAYDTGELFF. The CDR3 coding sequence is TGTGCCAGCAGCTTGGCCTATGACACCGGGGAGCTGTTTTTT. The variable domain in full, with the rest retrieved from reference TRBV5-4 and TRBJ2-2, is ETGVTQSPTHLIKTRGQQVTLRCSSQSGHNTVSWYQQALGQGPQFIFQYYREEENGRGNFPPRFSGLQFPNYSSELNVNALELDDSALYLCASSLAYDTGELFFGEGSRLTVL.

The chain carries TRBV3-1 and TRBJ2-1; weak D call: TRBD2 (6 bases). With 8 bases removed from V and 10 bases from J, the gap between germline ends came to 12 bases. This CDR3 has 11 residues. Germline V gene data show CDR1 as LGHDT and CDR2 as YNNKEL (reference sequence). CDR3 DNA sequence: TGTGCCAGCTCGGGAAGCGGGGAGCAGTTCTTC. Translated: CASSGSGEQFF.